The TCR beta chain described here comes from a study of OX40 agonist ivuxolimab in advanced cancers. At the level of the study: Patients received intravenous ivuxolimab every 2 weeks at 0.01 to 10 mg/kg. Overall study results and limits: There was clonal expansion of CD4+ and CD8+ blood T cells by week 6 at 0.1 to 3.0 mg/kg.

Turning to this clone: The antigen remains undetermined.

Clones were read by immunoSEQ multiplex PCR, and TCRdb kept only the in-frame ones, dropping some. Of 70,000 to 85,000 clones listed, about 86% were seen once; the top ten hold about 1.9%. This clonotype was sampled from an adult with an advanced solid tumor such as melanoma, head and neck, liver or kidney cancer. The material was CD4+ or CD8+ T cells sorted from blood, obtained in a trial of the OX40 agonist ivuxolimab.

The CDR3 region has the DNA TGTGCCAGCAGACGACAGAACACCGGGGAGCTGTTTTTT. As protein: CASRRQNTGELFF. The chain uses TRBV7-9 and TRBJ2-2; D not certain. V was cut by 6 bases and J by 1 base, with 6 bases left in between. CDR3 length equals 13 residues. Looked up from germline, CDR1 is SEHNR and CDR2 is FQNEAQ (reference sequence).